This TCR beta chain is from a study of T cells in Graves' hyperthyroidism and ophthalmopathy. Looked up from germline, CDR1 is KGHSH and CDR2 is LQKENI. The V end was cut by 0 bases, the J end by 10 bases, with 13 bases between. The CDR3 is 15 amino acids. RNA transcripts yielded amplified TCR beta CDR3 regions. When the TCR CDR3 underwent first-round RT-PCR, the HTBI primer set was used. TCRdb analysed the multiplex PCR reads with MiXCR anew, one entry per CDR3 protein. The sample lists hundreds of thousands of distinct CDR3 sequences, over 15% occurring once. Study observations and caveats: In simple terms, a model built on 13 V-J features told ophthalmopathy apart from stable hyperthyroidism. Researchers found most expanded thyroid clonotypes above 0.001 in blood as well.

The PBMCs studied were ones that came from roughly 9.1 ml fresh peripheral blood. The table lists this clonotype with a few counts. The antigen is not known. This receptor was taken from a woman aged 18-29 years with Graves' ophthalmopathy. The chain is built from TRBV18 and TRBJ1-6, with a weak D call TRBD1 (6 bases). Sequenced: blood. As DNA, the CDR3 is TGTGCCAGCTCACCACCGAGCAGGGGCGACTCACCCCTCCACTTT. Its translation: CASSPPSRGDSPLHF.